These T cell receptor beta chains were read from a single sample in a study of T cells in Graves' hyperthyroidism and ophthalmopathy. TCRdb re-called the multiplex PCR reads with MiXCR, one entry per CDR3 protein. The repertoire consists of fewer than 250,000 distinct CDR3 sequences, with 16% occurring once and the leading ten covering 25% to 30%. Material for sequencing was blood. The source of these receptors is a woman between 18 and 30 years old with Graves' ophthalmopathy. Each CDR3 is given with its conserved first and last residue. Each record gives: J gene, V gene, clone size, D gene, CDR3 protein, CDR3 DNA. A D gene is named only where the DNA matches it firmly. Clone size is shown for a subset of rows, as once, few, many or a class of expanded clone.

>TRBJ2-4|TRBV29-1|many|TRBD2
CSVDAGENIQYF
TGCAGCGTTGACGCGGGAGAAAACATTCAGTACTTC
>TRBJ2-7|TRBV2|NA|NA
CASSEAHMMGTYEQYF
TGTGCCAGCAGTGAAGCGCATATGATGGGGACCTACGAGCAGTACTTC
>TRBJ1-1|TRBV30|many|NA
CAFRGPRTEAFF
TGTGCCTTCCGGGGGCCGCGTACTGAAGCTTTCTTT
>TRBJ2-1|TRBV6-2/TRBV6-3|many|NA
CASSFWGETSYNEQFF
TGTGCCAGCAGTTTCTGGGGGGAAACTTCCTACAATGAGCAGTTCTTC
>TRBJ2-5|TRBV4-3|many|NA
CASSQGRLKETQYF
TGCGCCAGCAGCCAAGGCCGACTAAAAGAGACCCAGTACTTC
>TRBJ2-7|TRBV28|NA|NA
CASRRTGTAGIGEQYF
TGTGCCAGCAGGAGGACTGGGACAGCGGGGATCGGTGAGCAGTACTTC
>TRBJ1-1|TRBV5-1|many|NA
CASSKDTEAFF
TGCGCCAGCAGCAAGGACACTGAAGCTTTCTTT
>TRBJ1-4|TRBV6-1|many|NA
CASRQNPGHLNEKLFF
TGTGCCAGCAGACAAAACCCGGGACACTTAAATGAAAAACTGTTTTTT
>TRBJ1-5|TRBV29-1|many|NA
CSVASGGGNQPQHF
TGCAGCGTTGCCTCCGGGGGGGGCAATCAGCCCCAGCATTTT
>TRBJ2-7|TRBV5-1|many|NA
CASSLGVDEQYF
TGCGCCAGCAGTTTGGGGGTCGACGAGCAGTACTTC
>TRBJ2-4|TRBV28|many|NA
CASRGTGNDKNIQYF
TGTGCCAGCAGGGGAACAGGGAATGACAAAAACATTCAGTACTTC
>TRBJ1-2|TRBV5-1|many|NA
CASSLESGTVNYGYTF
TGCGCCAGCAGCTTGGAATCCGGGACGGTGAACTATGGCTACACCTTC
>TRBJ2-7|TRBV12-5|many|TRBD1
CASGLGMGRGLGEQYF
TGTGCTAGTGGTTTGGGGATGGGCAGGGGGCTTGGAGAGCAGTACTTC
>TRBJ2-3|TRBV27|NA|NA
CASSPGTSPPDTQYF
TGTGCCAGCAGCCCAGGGACCAGCCCCCCAGATACGCAGTATTTT
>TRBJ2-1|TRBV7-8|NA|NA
CASSTSAYGNEQFF
TGTGCCAGCAGCACATCCGCATATGGCAATGAGCAGTTCTTC
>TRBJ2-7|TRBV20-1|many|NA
CSARVQRGAYEQYF
TGCAGTGCTAGAGTCCAGAGAGGGGCCTACGAGCAGTACTTC
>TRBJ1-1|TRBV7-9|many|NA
CASSFLSETTEAFF
TGTGCCAGCAGCTTTTTGTCGGAGACAACTGAAGCTTTCTTT
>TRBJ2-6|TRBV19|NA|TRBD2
CAGSGGSNVLTF
TGTGCCGGATCGGGGGGGTCCAACGTCCTGACTTTC
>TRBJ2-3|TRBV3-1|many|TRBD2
CASSLTSGGRSDTQYF
TGTGCCAGCAGCCTTACTAGCGGGGGGCGCTCAGATACGCAGTATTTT
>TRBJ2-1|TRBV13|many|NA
CASSLGGAHYNEQFF
TGTGCCAGCAGCTTAGGGGGGGCGCACTACAATGAGCAGTTCTTC
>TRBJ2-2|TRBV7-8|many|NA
CASSLSNLMNTGELFF
TGTGCCAGCAGCTTAAGCAACTTGATGAACACCGGGGAGCTGTTTTTT
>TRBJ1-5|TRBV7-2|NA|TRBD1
CASSLVVTGGSRQPQHF
TGTGCCAGCAGCTTAGTTGTGACAGGGGGAAGTCGGCAGCCCCAGCATTTT
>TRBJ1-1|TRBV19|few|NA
CASSQRQEARNTEAFF
TGTGCCAGTAGCCAGAGACAGGAGGCGCGTAACACTGAAGCTTTCTTT
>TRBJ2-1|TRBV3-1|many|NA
CASSQAGDNEQFF
TGTGCCAGCAGCCAGGCAGGGGACAATGAGCAGTTCTTC
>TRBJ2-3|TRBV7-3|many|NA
CASSLRHVADTQYF
TGTGCCAGCAGCCTAAGACACGTCGCAGATACGCAGTATTTT
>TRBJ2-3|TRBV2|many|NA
CASMGRWSTDTQYF
TGTGCCAGCATGGGTAGGTGGAGCACAGATACGCAGTATTTT
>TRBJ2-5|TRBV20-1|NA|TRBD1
CSASGTGEETQYF
TGCAGTGCTTCCGGGACAGGGGAAGAGACCCAGTACTTC
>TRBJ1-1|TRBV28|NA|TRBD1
CASSLDGTGGGEAFF
TGTGCCAGCAGTTTGGACGGGACAGGGGGCGGTGAAGCTTTCTTT
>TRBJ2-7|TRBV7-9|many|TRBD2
CASSFIRDYTYEQYF
TGTGCCAGCAGCTTTATCCGGGACTATACCTACGAGCAGTACTTC